The TCR beta chain under discussion was sequenced for a study of shared clonotypes between healthy human individuals (dated by TCRdb to between 2020 and 2021). Regarding the study in general: The cohort comprised two women and a few men aged 18 to 49 years. Per donor, three plates each were used for CD4 naive and CD4 memory, two for CD8 naive, and one for CD8 memory. The study deeply sequenced blood TCR repertoires of about 5 healthy adults to estimate repertoire size and the extent of clonotype sharing between individuals. To increase sequencing depth and limit assay-specific biases, TCR repertoire library preparation and sequencing were carried out by different laboratories using diverse techniques. Each donor's leukapheresis produced roughly between about 0.8 and 8.9 billion PBMCs.

To note about this clone: This receptor's antigen is unknown. Base qualities were left out, and no much larger clone turns up one base away.

V is shortened by 4 bases, J by 7 bases, and the region joining them spans 14 bases. CDR1 and CDR2 are read off the germline V gene as SNHLY and FYNNEI. The CDR3 has 15 amino acids, counting the end cysteine and phenylalanine. Only the CDR3 DNA stays, 45 bases, in frame from base 1. Donors were healthy HIV-negative adults with no recently reported acute infections or vaccinations. All donors were Caucasian adults living in Nashville, Tennessee, USA. CD4+ T cells were enriched through magnetic negative selection, after which naive cells were positively selected on CD45RA and the remaining negative fraction served as the memory subset. Blood was obtained by leukapheresis, after which PBMCs were separated by Ficoll-Histopaque density gradient centrifugation and cryopreserved in liquid nitrogen vapor phase. Analytical flow cytometry was used to check the purity and quantity of each magnetically sorted T cell population. From each sorted fraction, genomic DNA was isolated and quantified by UV absorbance on a Nanodrop 2000c.

Using the deep immunoSEQ assay, TCR CDR3 regions were amplified from genomic DNA by multiplex PCR. Genomic DNA extracted from each cell subset was distributed evenly over all wells of several immunoSEQ 96-well plates, and each plate served as one replicate. For sorted subsets, around 200 ng genomic DNA, equal to tens of thousands of T cell genomes, was loaded into each replicate PCR. The purified libraries were quantified using a Qubit 3.0 fluorometer, sized with a Bioanalyzer 2100, and then quantified again using the KAPA Library Quantification kit. Every immunoSEQ 96-well plate was sequenced on a dedicated single-read 150-cycle Illumina NextSeq 550 flow cell. The study's own analysis went as follows. Because the immunoSEQ output included only junctional sequences and no quality scores, the filtering could not be the same as the filtering used for full-length reads. To assign V/J genes and CDR3, sequences were annotated against IMGT germline references using PyIR, a Python wrapper for IgBLAST v1.9. Reads were removed for weak V/J assignments (E-value above 1e-6), missing CDR3, stop codons, out-of-frame junctions, or ambiguous translated residues. V3J clonotypes were defined as sequences sharing the same inferred V gene, J gene, and CDR3 amino acid sequence. To compute the percentage overlap between repertoires, the number of shared unique clonotypes was divided by the size of the smaller repertoire. Richness of each repertoire was evaluated using RTK rarefaction, the Chao1 estimator, and Recon v2.1 estimates of unobserved clonotypes. Generation probabilities for all TCRbeta clonotypes obtained by the gDNA method from several donors were computed using OLGA. This immuneACCESS table, as held by TCRdb, lists in-frame sequences with V and J called but not all clones. Of the missing ones, under half trace to an unresolved V gene in checked studies; the others have no known cause. V and J calls and clone size are copied from that table; D and trimming were computed from the DNA. Present in this sample are about 1 million clones, more than 60% of which were seen just once. The ten largest make up roughly 1.5% of the sample.

Results and caveats for the whole study, not just this receptor: Based on pairwise subsampling, the degree of clonotype sharing among donors was expected to be affected by sequencing depth. Sharing across a handful of donors was observed for 4.5% to 6.5% of naive CD4, around 3.5% of naive CD8, over 2% of memory CD4, and 0.4% of memory CD8 clonotypes. Estimated clonotype richness was generally larger for naive than for memory subsets. The genetic and exposure-history diversity represented was limited by the small number of donors. Compared with non-shared clonotypes, clonotypes shared by all four sorted-subset donors had higher generation probabilities. Sampling was limited to blood, and TCR repertoires in tissue likely differ from TCR repertoires in blood. Rarefaction of sorted-subset datasets indicated incomplete sequencing despite the large sequencing depth.

The TCR comes from a man aged 18 to 30 in good health. The chain was built from TRBV2 and TRBJ1-6, with an unclear D gene assignment. The specimen sequenced was memory CD4+ T cells sorted from blood. What this sample's cell subset or site label stands for: CD45RA-negative fraction. The nucleotide sequence reads as follows: TGTGCCAGCAGTGGGCCCGGGCCCGCAAATTCACCCCTCCACTTT. This gives the protein CASSGPGPANSPLHF.